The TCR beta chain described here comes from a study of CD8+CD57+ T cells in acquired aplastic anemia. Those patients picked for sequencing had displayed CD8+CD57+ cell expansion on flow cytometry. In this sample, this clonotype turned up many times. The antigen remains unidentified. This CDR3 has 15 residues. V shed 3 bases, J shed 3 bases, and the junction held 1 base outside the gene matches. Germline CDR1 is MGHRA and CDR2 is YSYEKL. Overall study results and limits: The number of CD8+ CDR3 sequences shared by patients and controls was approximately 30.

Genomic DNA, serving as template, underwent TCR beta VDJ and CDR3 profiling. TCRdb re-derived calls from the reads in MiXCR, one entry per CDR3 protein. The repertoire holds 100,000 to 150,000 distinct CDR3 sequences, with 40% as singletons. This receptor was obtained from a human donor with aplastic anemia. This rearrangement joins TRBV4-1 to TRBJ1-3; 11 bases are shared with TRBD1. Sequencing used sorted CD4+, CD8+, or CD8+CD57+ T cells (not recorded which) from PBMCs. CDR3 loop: CASSQGQGVGNTIYF. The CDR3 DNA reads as TGCGCCAGCAGCCAGGGACAGGGGGTTGGAAACACCATATATTTT.